Included here is one TCR beta chain sequence, with context. These data come from a study of blood T cell repertoires in COVID-19. Repertoires were generated with immunoSEQ multiplex PCR, while TCRdb's copy carries only in-frame clones and drops some. The profile shows around 140,000 clones, around 84% of them singletons. The CDR3 has 12 residues. CDR1 and CDR2 from the germline V gene are SQVTM and ANQGSEA. The J segment lost 8 bases and the V segment lost 5 bases, leaving 7 bases of the junction unmatched. The sequence was obtained from a man aged 25-45 years with COVID-19, enrolled during active disease. Sequencing was performed on peripheral blood. This sequence joins TRBV29-1 and TRBJ2-5, with 8 bases that match TRBD1. The CDR3 loop reads CSVSNRGVTQYF. In nucleotides, the CDR3 is TGCAGCGTTTCCAACAGGGGGGTTACCCAGTACTTC.